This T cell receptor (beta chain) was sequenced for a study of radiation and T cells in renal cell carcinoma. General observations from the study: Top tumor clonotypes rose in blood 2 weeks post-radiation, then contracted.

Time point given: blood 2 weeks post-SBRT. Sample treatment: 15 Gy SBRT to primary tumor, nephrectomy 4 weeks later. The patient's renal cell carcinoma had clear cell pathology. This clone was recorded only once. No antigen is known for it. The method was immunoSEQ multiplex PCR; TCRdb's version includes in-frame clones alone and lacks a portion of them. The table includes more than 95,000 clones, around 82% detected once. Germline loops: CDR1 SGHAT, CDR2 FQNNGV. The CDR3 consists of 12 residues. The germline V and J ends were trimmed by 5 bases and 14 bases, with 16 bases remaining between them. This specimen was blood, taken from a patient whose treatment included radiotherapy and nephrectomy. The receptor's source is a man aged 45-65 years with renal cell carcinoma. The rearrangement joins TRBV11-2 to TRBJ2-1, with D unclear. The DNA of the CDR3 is TGTGCCAGCAGCCTGTCAACCGCCGAAAAGTTCTTC. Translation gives CASSLSTAEKFF.